The rows below give T cell receptor beta chains drawn from one sample of a study of control samples from healthy donors and cancer patients. Clones were read by immunoSEQ multiplex PCR, and TCRdb kept only the in-frame ones, dropping some. Counted here are approximately 140,000 clones, roughly 93% occurring once; the ten biggest clones make up under 7%. The sample taken for sequencing was blood. The source of these receptors is a man aged 18 to 30 in good health. Each CDR3 is given with its conserved first and last residue. Fields, in order: V gene, clone size, D gene, J gene, CDR3 protein, CDR3 DNA. The D gene is left open where the match is weak. Expanded clones get a size class; other rows say once, few or many, or leave the size out.

V: TRBV7-9; size: .; D: .; J: TRBJ1-2; CDR3: CASTIEEGRAAYGYTF; DNA: TGTGCCAGCACCATAGAAGAGGGCAGGGCGGCCTATGGCTACACCTTC
V: TRBV29-1; size: .; D: .; J: TRBJ2-3; CDR3: CSVFQPLTSTDTQYF; DNA: TGCAGCGTTTTTCAGCCGTTAACTAGCACAGATACGCAGTATTTT
V: TRBV9; size: few; D: .; J: TRBJ1-6; CDR3: CASSATTGNLNSPLHF; DNA: TGTGCCAGCAGCGCGACCACAGGGAATCTTAATTCACCCCTCCACTTT
V: TRBV25-1; size: .; D: TRBD1; J: TRBJ2-5; CDR3: CASSALRQGGETQYF; DNA: TGTGCCAGCAGTGCTCTGAGACAGGGTGGAGAGACCCAGTACTTC
V: TRBV4-1; size: once; D: .; J: TRBJ1-4; CDR3: CASSHRIQGEKLFF; DNA: TGCGCCAGCAGCCATAGAATACAGGGAGAGAAACTGTTTTTT
V: TRBV27; size: .; D: .; J: TRBJ1-3; CDR3: CASRETGYSGNTIYF; DNA: TGTGCCAGCAGGGAAACAGGTTACTCTGGAAACACCATATATTTT
V: TRBV10-3; size: .; D: .; J: TRBJ2-1; CDR3: CAISDGGTEQFF; DNA: TGTGCCATCAGTGATGGGGGTACTGAGCAGTTCTTC
V: TRBV6-5; size: .; D: TRBD1; J: TRBJ1-1; CDR3: CASSRGRGYEAFF; DNA: TGTGCCAGCAGTAGGGGGCGCGGATATGAAGCTTTCTTT
V: TRBV5-8; size: .; D: .; J: TRBJ2-1; CDR3: CASSLYQGYNEQFF; DNA: TGTGCCAGCAGCTTGTACCAGGGCTACAATGAGCAGTTCTTC
V: TRBV23-1; size: .; D: .; J: TRBJ1-1; CDR3: CASRSGRKKNTEAFF; DNA: TGCGCCAGCAGGTCAGGACGGAAAAAGAACACTGAAGCTTTCTTT
V: TRBV27; size: .; D: .; J: TRBJ2-7; CDR3: CASSFRWRLDEQYF; DNA: TGTGCCAGCAGTTTTCGGTGGCGCCTCGACGAGCAGTACTTC
V: TRBV23-1; size: .; D: .; J: TRBJ2-7; CDR3: CASKHLPEYF; DNA: TGCGCCAGCAAACACCTCCCGGAGTACTTC
V: TRBV7-9; size: .; D: .; J: TRBJ2-2; CDR3: CASSLFRGDRAGELFF; DNA: TGTGCCAGCAGCTTATTCCGGGGCGACAGAGCCGGGGAGCTGTTTTTT
V: TRBV6-5; size: .; D: .; J: TRBJ1-1; CDR3: CASSWGVTNEAFF; DNA: TGTGCCAGCAGTTGGGGTGTGACTAATGAAGCTTTCTTT
V: TRBV30; size: .; D: TRBD2; J: TRBJ2-7; CDR3: CAWSPNHPSGYSYEQYF; DNA: TGTGCCTGGAGTCCTAATCACCCTAGCGGATACTCCTACGAGCAGTACTTC
V: TRBV7-8; size: few; D: .; J: TRBJ1-5; CDR3: CASSLVHNQPQHF; DNA: TGTGCCAGCAGCTTAGTACACAATCAGCCCCAGCATTTT
V: TRBV5-4; size: .; D: TRBD1; J: TRBJ2-7; CDR3: CASSPGTGGPNEQYF; DNA: TGTGCCAGCAGCCCGGGGACAGGGGGGCCGAACGAGCAGTACTTC
V: TRBV11-2; size: .; D: TRBD1; J: TRBJ2-5; CDR3: CASSLSAGGVVETQYF; DNA: TGTGCCAGCAGCTTATCAGCAGGGGGCGTGGTGGAGACCCAGTACTTC
V: TRBV7-9; size: .; D: .; J: TRBJ1-6; CDR3: CASSLRSLSPLHF; DNA: TGTGCCAGCAGCCTGCGTAGCCTTTCACCCCTCCACTTT
V: TRBV30; size: .; D: .; J: TRBJ1-4; CDR3: CAWSFATNEKLFF; DNA: TGTGCCTGGAGTTTTGCAACTAATGAAAAACTGTTTTTT
V: TRBV27; size: .; D: TRBD1; J: TRBJ1-5; CDR3: CASSSLRTGADQPQHF; DNA: TGTGCCAGCAGTTCCCTCCGGACAGGGGCGGATCAGCCCCAGCATTTT
V: TRBV11-2; size: .; D: .; J: TRBJ1-5; CDR3: CASSLGSGGGQPQHF; DNA: TGTGCCAGCAGCTTAGGGTCAGGCGGAGGGCAGCCCCAGCATTTT
V: TRBV2; size: .; D: TRBD1; J: TRBJ1-2; CDR3: CASSEQDRGVDTF; DNA: TGTGCCAGCAGTGAACAGGACAGGGGAGTCGACACCTTC
V: TRBV2; size: few; D: .; J: TRBJ1-5; CDR3: CASQAGGEGSQPQHF; DNA: TGTGCCAGCCAAGCCGGGGGGGAAGGCAGTCAGCCCCAGCATTTT
V: TRBV5-4; size: .; D: TRBD2; J: TRBJ2-1; CDR3: CASSLQREAREQFF; DNA: TGTGCCAGCAGCTTGCAGCGGGAGGCCCGAGAGCAGTTCTTC
V: TRBV7-9; size: .; D: .; J: TRBJ2-7; CDR3: CASSFDHSYEQYF; DNA: TGTGCCAGCAGCTTTGACCACTCCTACGAGCAGTACTTC
V: TRBV2; size: .; D: .; J: TRBJ1-5; CDR3: CASSALVQPQHF; DNA: TGTGCCAGCAGTGCCCTTGTCCAGCCCCAGCATTTT
V: TRBV30; size: .; D: .; J: TRBJ2-7; CDR3: CAWSVLARGYEQYF; DNA: TGTGCCTGGAGTGTACTAGCCAGGGGCTACGAGCAGTACTTC
V: TRBV3-1/TRBV3-2; size: once; D: .; J: TRBJ1-1; CDR3: CASSQVGGTEAFF; DNA: TGTGCCAGCAGCCAAGTGGGGGGGACTGAAGCTTTCTTT
V: TRBV28; size: .; D: .; J: TRBJ2-7; CDR3: CASSPAGRGGGYEQYF; DNA: TGTGCCAGCAGTCCCGCCGGCAGGGGAGGGGGCTACGAGCAGTACTTC
V: TRBV2; size: few; D: .; J: TRBJ1-2; CDR3: CASSEIRHYGYTF; DNA: TGTGCCAGCAGTGAGATCCGGCACTATGGCTACACCTTC
V: TRBV15; size: .; D: .; J: TRBJ1-4; CDR3: CATSPREEGSEKLFF; DNA: TGTGCCACCAGCCCGCGAGAGGAGGGGTCCGAAAAACTGTTTTTT
V: TRBV6-2/TRBV6-3; size: .; D: .; J: TRBJ1-1; CDR3: CASSYRGIPEAFF; DNA: TGTGCCAGCAGTTATCGGGGTATTCCTGAAGCTTTCTTT
V: TRBV30; size: .; D: .; J: TRBJ1-3; CDR3: CAWSVVPRKSGNTIYF; DNA: TGTGCCTGGAGTGTAGTTCCCAGAAAATCTGGAAACACCATATATTTT
V: TRBV5-6; size: .; D: TRBD1; J: TRBJ1-1; CDR3: CASSFVLHGTGKNTEAFF; DNA: TGTGCCAGCAGCTTCGTTCTTCACGGGACAGGGAAGAACACTGAAGCTTTCTTT
V: TRBV7-9; size: .; D: .; J: TRBJ2-7; CDR3: CASSPDYRPYEQYF; DNA: TGTGCCAGCAGCCCGGACTATCGGCCTTACGAGCAGTACTTC
V: TRBV5-5; size: .; D: .; J: TRBJ1-5; CDR3: CASSLSGSGKDQPQHF; DNA: TGTGCCAGCAGCCTTTCCGGCAGCGGTAAGGACCAGCCCCAGCATTTT
V: TRBV19; size: many; D: .; J: TRBJ1-1; CDR3: CASSIKTEAFF; DNA: TGTGCCAGTAGTATTAAGACTGAAGCTTTCTTT
V: TRBV13; size: .; D: .; J: TRBJ2-1; CDR3: CASSLNAGFDEQFF; DNA: TGTGCCAGCAGCTTAAATGCAGGCTTCGATGAGCAGTTCTTC
V: TRBV27; size: .; D: TRBD1; J: TRBJ1-6; CDR3: CASGDRETPYNSPLHF; DNA: TGTGCCAGCGGTGACAGGGAAACCCCCTATAATTCACCCCTCCACTTT
V: TRBV19; size: .; D: .; J: TRBJ1-5; CDR3: CASSIDPIQSNQPQHF; DNA: TGTGCCAGTAGTATAGATCCAATTCAAAGCAATCAGCCCCAGCATTTT